This entry concerns a single T cell receptor beta chain. Its target is unknown. After removal of 4 bases from V and 2 bases from J, the junction contained 3 bases not matched to a gene. Germline V gene lookup returns CDR1 MNHEY and CDR2 SVGAGI. The CDR3 spans 16 residues. The sample comes from a study of graft-versus-host responses after intestinal transplantation. General study findings and limits: Recipient marrow contained GvH clones, some of which appeared first in ileum or blood.

Assay used: immunoSEQ multiplex PCR; TCRdb lists only in-frame clones, some missing. The sample holds 80,000 to 100,000 clones, about 90% seen once. The material sequenced was unstimulated CD4+ T cells sorted from spleen or lymph node cells, taken before intestinal transplant. V is TRBV6-5 and J is TRBJ2-1; 12 bases map to TRBD2. This clonotype was obtained from a human donor who received an intestinal transplant. This chain's CDR3 is CASSSPSGGAYNEQFF. CDR3 DNA sequence: TGTGCCAGCAGTTCTCCTAGCGGGGGGGCCTACAATGAGCAGTTCTTC.